This TCR beta chain was found in a study of early T cells in non-severe SARS-CoV-2 infection (dated by TCRdb to 2020 to 2023). Regarding the complete study: Because TCR sequencing was done on bulk RNA from unsorted whole blood, the alpha and beta chains could not be paired. Study-level results and caveats: VDJdb matching was skewed toward anti-spike CD8 responses and likely underestimated virus-specific expansions by missing private and CD4 specificities.

About this clonotype: What antigen it recognizes has not been identified. No clone much larger than this one lies a single base away; base qualities are absent.

The study was a case-control design nested within a healthcare worker cohort in London, UK, with weekly nasopharyngeal swab PCR tests and blood sampling. Healthcare workers were recruited between 23 and 31 March 2020, during the week of the UK lockdown, and were followed weekly for up to about 15 weeks. Taken from cysteine to phenylalanine, the CDR3 has 15 residues. The retained sequence is limited to the CDR3, 45 bases, with the frame set at the first base. After removal of 4 bases from V and 7 bases from J, the junction retains 9 bases not matched to a gene. The germline V gene encodes CDR1 SGHRS and CDR2 YFSETQ. Library method: 5' RACE. Sequencer: NextSeq 500. In the TCR library protocol, unique molecular identifiers were attached to individual cDNA molecules to correct for PCR bias and sequencing error. TCR alpha and beta chains were both sequenced, and the abundances of alpha and beta sequences in each sample were closely correlated with each other. Under the source paper's analysis protocol: V gene, J gene and CDR3 annotation of TCR sequences was performed with Decombinator V4. Expanded TCRs were defined as changing significantly between any two time points under a Poisson model with p below 0.0001. TCR abundances were normalised to the total number of TCRs sequenced in each sample and reported as counts per million. TRAV1-2 paired with TRAJ12, TRAJ20 or TRAJ33 defined MAIT TCRs, while TRAV10 paired with TRAJ18 defined iNKT TCRs. A search of VDJdb, accessed on 1 November 2021, was run for TCRs annotated to CMV, EBV and SARS-CoV-2, with TCRs annotated for multiple antigens excluded. TCRdb cleaned the public reads at Q25 with fastp, built clones with MiXCR and kept in-frame beta chains. Rows are combined by CDR3 protein, so each entry shows the most common genes and DNA. V and J calls and clone size were set by TCRdb, not the authors. Within this sample are approximately 58,000 distinct CDR3 sequences, with 9% to 15% of them counted one time only. The biggest ten clones account for 2.5% of the sample.

This clonotype was obtained from an adult who was a healthcare worker with PCR-confirmed SARS-CoV-2 infection or an uninfected control (not recorded which). The sequencing used whole blood, collected at baseline. This receptor chain uses TRBV5-1 and TRBJ2-1; TRBD2 aligns with 9 central bases. The base sequence is TGCGCCAGCAGCCAGACTAGCGGTTCTTGGAATGAGCAGTTCTTC. Translation gives CASSQTSGSWNEQFF.